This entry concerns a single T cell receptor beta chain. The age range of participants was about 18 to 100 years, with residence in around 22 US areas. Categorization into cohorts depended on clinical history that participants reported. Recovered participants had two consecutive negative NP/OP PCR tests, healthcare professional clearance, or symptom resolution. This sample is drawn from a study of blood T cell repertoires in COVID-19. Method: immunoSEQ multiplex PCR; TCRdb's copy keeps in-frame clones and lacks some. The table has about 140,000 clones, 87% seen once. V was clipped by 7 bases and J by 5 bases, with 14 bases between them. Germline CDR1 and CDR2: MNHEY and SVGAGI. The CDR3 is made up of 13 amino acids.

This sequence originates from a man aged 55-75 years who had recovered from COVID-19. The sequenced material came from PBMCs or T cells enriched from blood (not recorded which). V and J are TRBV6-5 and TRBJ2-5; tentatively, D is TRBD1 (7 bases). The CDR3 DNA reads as TGTGCCAGCAACCTAGCAGGGGGGGAGACCCAGTACTTC. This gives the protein CASNLAGGETQYF.